A single sample is the source of the 16 T cell receptor beta chains below, sequenced in a study of regulatory T cells in long-lasting Graves disease. For TCR beta, libraries came from iRepertoire HTBI primers and Arm-PCR of CDR3 regions. Via MiXCR, TCRdb re-called the multiplex PCR reads, giving one row per CDR3 protein. The table includes 240,000 or so distinct CDR3 sequences, 20% to 25% detected once. Time point given: newly diagnosed GD, antithyroid drugs for less than 3 months. Preparation of the TCR library used RNA extracted from PBMCs. The sequenced sample was peripheral blood mononuclear cells (PBMCs), obtained at new diagnosis, from a patient treated with antithyroid drugs. The receptors originated from a female donor with Graves disease.

The sample holds many counts of this clonotype. The V gene is TRBV12-3 or TRBV12-4, the J gene TRBJ2-1, with D tentatively TRBD2 (6 bases). V lost 8 bases, J lost 5 bases, and 16 bases lay in between. The CDR3 consists of 14 residues. The CDR3 DNA reads as TGTGCCAGCTCAATCTTAGGAGGGAACAATGAGCAGTTCTTC. Translating gives CASSILGGNNEQFF.

The CDR3 protein is CASSIIEQRYGYTF. The CDR3 DNA is TGTGCCAGCAGTATCATTGAACAGCGCTATGGCTACACCTTC. The V and J genes are TRBV6-2 or TRBV6-3 and TRBJ1-2; D uncertain. The CDR3 is 14 residues long. Germline values: CDR1 MNHEY, CDR2 SVGEGT. V was pared by 5 bases and J by 4 bases, with 14 bases between.

This clonotype was found many times. The chain carries TRBV10-3 and TRBJ2-1; 10 bases agree with TRBD2. The length of the CDR3 is 15 residues. The J segment lost 4 bases and the V segment lost 4 bases, leaving 4 bases of the junction unmatched. The V gene's germline CDR1 is ENHRY and CDR2 SYGVKD. CDR3 sequence reads: CAISAGLAEYNEQFF. CDR3 coding DNA: TGTGCCATCAGTGCAGGACTAGCGGAGTACAATGAGCAGTTCTTC.

This clonotype was recorded at least ten times. The rearrangement links TRBV19 to TRBJ2-7, with a possible D match to TRBD2 (6 bases). CDR3 length equals 13 residues. Germline V gives CDR1 LNHDA, CDR2 SQIVND (reference sequence). The germline V and J ends were trimmed by 7 bases and 0 bases, with 10 bases remaining between them. This CDR3 is CASIGGSSYEQYF. Written as DNA, the CDR3 is TGTGCCAGTATTGGAGGGAGCTCCTACGAGCAGTACTTC.

The gene calls are TRBV27 and TRBJ1-1; D is unresolved. Trimming took off 8 bases at V and 0 bases at J, with 10 bases between the two ends. Germline lookup yields CDR1 MNHEY and CDR2 SMNVEV (reference sequence). The CDR3 extends over 13 amino acids. The CDR3 spells CASGISMNTEAFF. The CDR3 DNA reads TGTGCCAGCGGGATTAGTATGAACACTGAAGCTTTCTTT.

J is TRBJ2-3 and V is TRBV20-1; D is possibly TRBD1 or TRBD2 (5 bases each). Germline V lookup: CDR1 DFQATT, CDR2 SNEGSKA (reference sequence). The V end lost 5 bases, the J end lost 8 bases, and 17 bases lay between the germline ends. The CDR3 covers 13 residues. CDR3 sequence (DNA): TGCAGTGCTCCGTATACGTTTGGGGGTACGCAGTATTTT. This encodes CSAPYTFGGTQYF.

This clonotype was found many times. The chain recombines TRBV4-1 with TRBJ2-3; weak D call: TRBD2 (6 bases). Germline loops: CDR1 MGHRA, CDR2 YSYEKL. CDR3 length: 15 amino acids. V shed 1 base and J shed 0 bases, with 8 bases lying between them. This CDR3 reads CASSQVSGSTDTQYF. CDR3 coding DNA: TGCGCCAGCAGCCAAGTTAGCGGAAGCACAGATACGCAGTATTTT.

This clonotype was detected ten times or more. The chain uses TRBV29-1 and TRBJ2-7; 10 nucleotides agree with TRBD2. From germline, CDR1 is SQVTM and CDR2 ANQGSEA. The CDR3 has 13 amino acids. V was pared by 3 bases and J by 6 bases, with 5 bases of the junction left unmatched. For the CDR3, the DNA is TGCAGCGTTGACGCTAGCGGGAGTGGCGAGCAGTACTTC. It codes for CSVDASGSGEQYF.

This clonotype has ten or more counts. V is TRBV3-1 and J is TRBJ1-2, with D unresolved. The CDR3 loop spans 11 amino acids. The V gene lost 2 bases and the J gene lost 7 bases, with 5 bases spanning the gap. In germline, CDR1 is LGHDT, CDR2 YNNKEL (reference sequence). CDR3 sequence (DNA): TGTGCCAGCAGCCAACGTAGTGGCTACACCTTC. Translation gives CASSQRSGYTF. Drawing the rest from reference TRBV3-1 and TRBJ1-2, the complete variable domain is DTAVSQTPKYLVTQMGNDKSIKCEQNLGHDTMYWYKQDSKKFLKIMFSYNNKELIINETVPNRFSPKSPDKAHLNLHINSLELGDSAVYFCASSQRSGYTFGSGTRLTVV.

This chain joins TRBV2 and TRBJ1-5; 7 bases are a match to TRBD1. After removal of 8 bases from V and 4 bases from J, the junction contained 8 bases not matched to a gene. CDR1 and CDR2 from the germline V gene are SNHLY and FYNNEI. This CDR3 is built from 14 residues. CDR3 region: CASCWQGENQPQHF. The DNA for the CDR3 is TGTGCCAGCTGTTGGCAGGGGGAGAATCAGCCCCAGCATTTT.

This clonotype appeared many times. The chain uses TRBV24-1 and TRBJ1-4; a weak D match, TRBD1 (5 bases). The CDR3 is 12 residues long. Trimming shortened V by 4 bases and J by 6 bases, and 5 bases separated the two germline ends. Germline CDR1 and CDR2: KGHDR and SFDVKD. The CDR3 DNA follows: TGTGCCACCAGTGAGGGGGATGAAAAACTGTTTTTT. This codes for CATSEGDEKLFF.

The table lists this clonotype with a few counts. This chain links TRBV7-9 with TRBJ1-1; TRBD1 might be the D (6 bases). In germline, CDR1 is SEHNR, CDR2 FQNEAQ (reference sequence). Between the trimmed V and J ends, which lost 5 bases and 11 bases, there was a span of 18 bases. CDR3 length: 13 residues. DNA for the CDR3: TGTGCCAGCAGCCAAGACGCAAACAGGGACGCTTTCTTT. Protein sequence: CASSQDANRDAFF.

V gene TRBV4-1 combines with J gene TRBJ2-6, with D perhaps TRBD1 or TRBD2 (5 bases each). The CDR3 loop spans 18 amino acids. V lost 2 bases and J 0 bases, leaving 14 bases between the germline ends. Germline loops: CDR1 MGHRA, CDR2 YSYEKL. CDR3 DNA sequence: TGCGCCAGCAGCCAACCGTCGGGACGGAACTCTGGGGCCAACGTCCTGACTTTC. Its protein product is CASSQPSGRNSGANVLTF.

This clonotype was seen a single time. V usage is TRBV7-3 and J usage is TRBJ2-1, with 8 bases identical to TRBD1. The germline V gene has CDR1 SGHTA and CDR2 FQGTGA. V gave up 5 bases and J gave up 6 bases; unmatched junction bases: 6. The length of the CDR3 is 14 residues. CDR3 sequence (DNA): TGTGCCAGCAGCCGAACCACAGGGGGCAATGAGCAGTTCTTC. This sequence encodes CASSRTTGGNEQFF.

This clonotype was seen repeatedly, ten times or more. The rearrangement joins TRBV7-6 to TRBJ2-6; 7 bases fit TRBD1. V was clipped by 5 bases and J by 0 bases; unmatched bases: 13. Germline-derived CDR1 and CDR2 are SGHVS and FNYEAQ. This CDR3 has 19 residues. The CDR3 region has the DNA TGTGCCAGCAGCCCGAAACCGGGACAGTTTTACTCTGGGGCCAACGTCCTGACTTTC. It translates to CASSPKPGQFYSGANVLTF.

This clonotype was picked up a small number of times. The chain joins TRBV20-1 to TRBJ1-4, with D unclear. V lost 3 bases and J 5 bases, leaving 13 bases between the germline ends. CDR1 DFQATT and CDR2 SNEGSKA come from the germline V gene (reference sequence). The CDR3 sequence is 14 residues long. CDR3 DNA sequence: TGCAGTGCTAGCCGCTCGACTGAGAATGAAAAACTGTTTTTT. Its protein product is CSASRSTENEKLFF.